This T cell receptor (beta chain) was profiled in a study of cytomegalovirus exposure and HLA in healthy donors (dated by TCRdb to about 2017). Looking at the study overall: In an earlier analysis of some 610 of the donors, 250 to 350 Gb of sequence data and 117 million unique TCR beta sequences from 150 million to 200 million T cells were reported. An early release covering approximately 600 HLA-typed donors comprised roughly 300 gigabases of sequencing data and around 80 million unique TCR sequences. The genetic ancestry cluster associated with self-reported Caucasian donors included around four fifths of the roughly 400 genotyped donors. The study aimed to test whether signatures of past pathogen exposure could be identified by cataloging public T cell receptors. Using immunosequencing, the study profiled T cell repertoires from about 620 subjects and related those repertoires to cytomegalovirus serostatus. In addition to the first cohort of 650 to 800 subjects, a separate validation cohort of 120 different subjects was used. To predict cytomegalovirus infection status, the study brought together high-throughput TCR immunosequencing, statistical association of individual TCRs with disease status, and machine learning. A later analysis re-analyzed previously published TCR beta repertoires from 660 or so donors and added high-resolution HLA genotyping to study TCR occurrence patterns. In the later analysis, no new phenotypic data were used to find candidate immune exposures; instead, reliance was placed on TCR beta sequences and their occurrence across donors. To decide whether each TCR beta V gene segment behaved as functional or pseudogenic, an earlier analysis of fewer than 750 of the donors relied on high-throughput TCR beta sequencing. Donor age, sex, ethnicity and CMV serostatus were collected together with the repertoire data. A later genetic analysis used genome-wide SNP genotypes for about three fifths of the 666 donors, treating that subset as a discovery cohort. All discovery cohort repertoires had been generated using a single sequencing platform. Both class I and class II loci were covered by HLA typing, at four-digit resolution. The number of typed donors differed by locus: about 620-640 for A, B, C, DRB1 and DQB1; 500 to 550 for DQA1; about 600 for DPA1; and roughly 450 for DPB1. About 5 DR-DQ haplotypes were handled as single units for association and clustering, since linkage in the cohort was strong. Among roughly 400 genotyped donors of the cohort, an average of about 240,000 unique TCR beta nucleotide sequences was sequenced per donor, of which about 18% were non-productive. What the study reported, not specific to this receptor: CMV serostatus was the only immune exposure information available for the cohort. A further reported finding was that TCR beta sequences accurately predicted the HLA-A and HLA-B alleles for most subjects in the first cohort. A total of some 180 TCR beta chains were listed by the study as associated with cytomegalovirus. Correlated functional status among segregating V segments might be attributable to linkage disequilibrium, but an unknown experimental factor could not be ruled out. In a later analysis, over 15,000 TCR beta sequences were associated with specific HLA alleles at a false discovery rate of 0.05. A later genetic analysis reported fewer N-insertions in productive TCRs among donors in an Asian-associated ancestry cluster than the roughly 700-donor mean. Across donors, most TCR sequences were observed very rarely, whereas some public TCRs were present in many individuals. Sequencing depth was assumed to be roughly uniform across donors in the presence/absence analyses, though that assumption may not hold. The sequencing pipeline was judged likely to have produced a cluster of highly shared sequence variants as a technical artifact. A later analysis found that HLA-associated TCR beta chains were more clonally expanded and had lower generation probabilities than equally common non-associated chains. Because HLA typing was unavailable for some donors at each locus, only the typed subset was used in association tests. When HLA alleles, especially DR and DQ, strongly co-occurred, attributing TCR associations to individual alleles was difficult. In an earlier analysis of 587 of the donors, most TCR beta V segments appeared in productive rearrangements about 90% or about 30% of the time, broadly matching IMGT annotations. In a later genetic analysis, a missense DCLRE1C variant was associated with V-gene and J-gene trimming of TCR beta chains, and the association was replicated in an independent cohort. A later analysis reported that several top co-occurrence clusters appeared linked to parvovirus B19, influenza, CMV and Epstein-Barr virus. Some IMGT-functional V segments, including TRBV6-2 and TRBV6-3, could not be distinguished by the 87-base-pair reads and were therefore excluded. Most CMV-associated TCR beta chains appeared to be HLA-restricted in a later analysis, and the HLA associations seemed to be driven largely by CMV exposure. Because counts were too low, about 15 rarely observed V segments, including chromosome 9 orphons, were left out of the earlier analysis of a few hundred of the donors. In a later analysis, the rate of TCR association differed among HLA loci, with DRB1 alleles having the most associated TCRs and HLA-C alleles having the fewest. It was suggested by the authors that the approach could potentially be generalized to other disease states and immunological phenotypes. The classifier was reported to diagnose cytomegalovirus status with high specificity and sensitivity in both the original cohort and the validation cohort. In vitro tests confirmed that a few of the cytomegalovirus-associated TCR beta chains recognize cytomegalovirus antigens. In this cohort, only TCR beta chains were sequenced, and detectable features were limited by the absence of alpha or paired-chain data.

With respect to this clone: Its antigen specificity is not known. No clone much larger than this one lies a single base away; base qualities are absent.

The cohort comprised more than 550 healthy bone marrow donors. Cohort members were all nominally healthy when sampled, although unrecorded immune exposures were likely present. The donor tested CMV seropositive and was one of the 289 seropositive cohort members. A peripheral blood sample was provided by each donor, and peripheral blood mononuclear cells were used for TCR beta sequencing. The Qiagen DNeasy Blood Extraction Kit was used to extract genomic DNA from the blood cell samples. The library was produced with the immunoSEQ multiplex PCR assay. The multiplex PCR relied on a mix of 60 forward primers for TCR Vbeta segments and 13 reverse primers for TCR Jbeta segments. A multiplex PCR assay on genomic DNA amplified the CDR3 region of rearranged TCR beta genes. On the Illumina HiSeq System, the amplified TCR beta libraries were sequenced as 87-base-pair reads. The original pipeline was this. In a later analysis, tens of millions of unique TCR beta chains were counted across the 690 or so repertoires, and around 10 million of these chains were shared by at least two donors. A nearest-neighbor algorithm error-corrected the raw reads and collapsed the reads into unique sequences, merging closely related sequences to remove PCR and sequencing errors. CDR3 sequences were aligned to IMGT reference sequences to assign V, D and J gene segments. For a sequence to be retained, a match of at least six nucleotides was required to both a V gene segment and a J gene segment. Rearrangements were classified as productive when the CDR3 lacked stop codons and remained in frame with V and J, and all other rearrangements were classified as non-productive. CDR3 was defined according to IMGT convention as the region running from the second conserved V-encoded cysteine to the conserved J-encoded phenylalanine. In an earlier analysis of 550 to 650 of the donors, sequences lacking an unambiguous match to a single V gene segment were excluded. An earlier analysis of about 600 of the donors called V segments functional above 56.7% productive rearrangements and segregating when the between-donor standard deviation exceeded 5%. A statistical classification framework was developed to diagnose cytomegalovirus status using the catalog of TCR beta chain sequences. A later analysis assigned V and J genes by comparing TCR nucleotide sequences with IMGT/GENE-DB human TR gene sequences. In a later analysis, CDR3 sequences and most-parsimonious VDJ recombination scenarios were assigned using the TCRdist pipeline. A later analysis defined each TCR beta chain by its CDR3 amino acid sequence plus V-gene family, and excluded reads lacking a unique V-gene family. To address suspected cross-contamination and a sequencing artifact, a later analysis removed 592 highly shared, low-generation-probability nucleotide sequences. In a later analysis, a clonal expansion index was calculated for each public chain from normalized within-repertoire ranks of inferred template counts. In a later analysis, generation probabilities were computed using a VDJ recombination model fitted to out-of-frame rearrangements, and the results were checked against IGoR. In a later analysis, hypergeometric tests were used to score TCR-TCR, TCR-HLA and TCR-CMV co-occurrence, with a repertoire-size bias correction applied to TCR pairs. To estimate false discovery rates, a later analysis permuted the HLA or CMV assignments 20 times. In a later analysis, co-occurring TCRs were grouped using DBSCAN, with TCRdist sequence similarity added in when clustering inside HLA-allele-positive subsets. For co-occurrence clustering, repertoires with fewer than 30,000 or more than 120,000 public chains were excluded, along with roughly five repertoires with anomalous nucleotide sharing. In TCRdb, the immuneACCESS table is reduced to in-frame sequences with V and J assigned. These tables do not hold every clone; where another copy was compared, an unresolved V gene accounts for under half, and the others remain unexplained. V and J calls and clone size are as listed in that table; D and trimming were resolved from the DNA. This sample has 100,000 or so clones in its table, and around two thirds of those were observed once. The ten most abundant clones make up over 3.5% of the sample.

CDR1 MNHNS and CDR2 SASEGT were looked up in the germline V gene. Counted from cysteine to phenylalanine, this CDR3 has 14 amino acids. Only the CDR3 part of the read is kept: 42 bases, read in frame from the first base. The germline V end is reduced by 2 bases and the J end by 9 bases; junction bases left unmatched: 9. Sequenced input: PBMCs. The chain is assembled from TRBV6-1 and TRBJ1-2; TRBD1 agrees with 7 junctional bases. This TCR was sampled from a man aged 25-45 years in good health and CMV-seropositive. The DNA sequence is as follows: TGTGCCAGCAGTGAACTCAGGGGGATGGGGAGCTACACCTTC. The translation is CASSELRGMGSYTF.